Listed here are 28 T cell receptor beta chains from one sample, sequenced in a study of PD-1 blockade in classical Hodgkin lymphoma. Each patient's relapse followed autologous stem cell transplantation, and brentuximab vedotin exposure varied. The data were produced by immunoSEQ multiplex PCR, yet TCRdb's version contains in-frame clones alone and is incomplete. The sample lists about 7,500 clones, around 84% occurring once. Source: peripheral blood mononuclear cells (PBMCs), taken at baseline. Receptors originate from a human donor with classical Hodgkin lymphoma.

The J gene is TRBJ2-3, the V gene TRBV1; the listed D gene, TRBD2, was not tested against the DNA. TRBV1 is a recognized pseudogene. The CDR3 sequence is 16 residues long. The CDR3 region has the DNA TGCACCAGCAGCCAAGGGCGACTAGCGCCCACAGATACGCAGTATTTT. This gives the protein CTSSQGRLAPTDTQYF.

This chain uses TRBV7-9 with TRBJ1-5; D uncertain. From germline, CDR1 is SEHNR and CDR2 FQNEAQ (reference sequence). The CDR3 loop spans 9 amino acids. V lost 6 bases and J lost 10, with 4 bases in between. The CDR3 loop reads CASSVPQHF. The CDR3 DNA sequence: TGTGCCAGCAGTGTCCCCCAGCATTTT. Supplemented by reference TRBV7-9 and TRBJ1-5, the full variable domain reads DTGVSQNPRHKITKRGQNVTFRCDPISEHNRLYWYRQTLGQGPEFLTYFQNEAQLEKSRLLSDRFSAERPKGSFSTLEIQRTEQGDSAMYLCASSVPQHFGDGTRLSIL.

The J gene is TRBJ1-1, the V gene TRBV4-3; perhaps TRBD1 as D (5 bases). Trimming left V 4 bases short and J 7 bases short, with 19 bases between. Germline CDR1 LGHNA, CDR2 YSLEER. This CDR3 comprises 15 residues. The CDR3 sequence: CASSPSGRAWSEAFF. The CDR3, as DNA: TGCGCCAGCAGCCCGTCGGGCAGGGCCTGGAGTGAAGCTTTCTTT.

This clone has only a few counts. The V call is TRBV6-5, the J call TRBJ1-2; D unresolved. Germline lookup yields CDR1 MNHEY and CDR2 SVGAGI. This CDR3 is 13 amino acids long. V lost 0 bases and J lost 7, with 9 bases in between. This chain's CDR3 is CASSYSRLRGYTF. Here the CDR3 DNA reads TGTGCCAGCAGTTACTCGAGGCTGCGTGGCTACACCTTC.

The CDR3 nucleotides read TGTGCCAGCAGTGAGAATTCGGGACAGGGATTGTTTCAAGCTTTCTTT. It yields the protein CASSENSGQGLFQAFF. J is TRBJ1-1 and V is TRBV2; 9 bases align to TRBD1. The ends lost 3 bases at V and 9 bases at J; junction bases unmatched: 14. CDR3 size: 16 residues. The germline V gene encodes CDR1 SNHLY and CDR2 FYNNEI.

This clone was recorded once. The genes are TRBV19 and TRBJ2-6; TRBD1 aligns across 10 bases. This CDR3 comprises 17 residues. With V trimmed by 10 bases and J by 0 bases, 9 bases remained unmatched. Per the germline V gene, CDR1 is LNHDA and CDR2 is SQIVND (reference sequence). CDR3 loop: CATGLDRGFSGANVLTF. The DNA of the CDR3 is TGTGCCACCGGATTGGACAGGGGGTTCTCTGGGGCCAACGTCCTGACTTTC.

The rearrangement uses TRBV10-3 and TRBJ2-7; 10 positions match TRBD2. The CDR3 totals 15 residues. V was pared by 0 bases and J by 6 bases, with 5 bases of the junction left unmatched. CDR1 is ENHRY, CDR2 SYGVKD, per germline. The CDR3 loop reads CAISESSGRAPEQYF. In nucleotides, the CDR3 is TGTGCCATCAGTGAGTCCAGCGGGAGGGCCCCCGAGCAGTACTTC.

As DNA, the CDR3 is TGTGCCAGCAGCCCATACACCCGGGGGGCCTACGAGCAGTACTTC. Translating it yields CASSPYTRGAYEQYF. This rearrangement joins TRBV5-5 to TRBJ2-7; TRBD2 agrees at 7 bases. The CDR3 spans 15 residues. The germline V gene has CDR1 SGHKS and CDR2 YYEKEE (reference sequence). With 4 bases clipped from V and 2 bases from J, the junction kept 9 bases outside the gene matches.

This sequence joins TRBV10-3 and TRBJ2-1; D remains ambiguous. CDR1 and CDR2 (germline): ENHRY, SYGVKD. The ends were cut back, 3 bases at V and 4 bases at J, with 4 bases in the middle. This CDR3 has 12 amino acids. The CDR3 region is CAISDIYNEQFF. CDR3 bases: TGTGCCATCAGTGACATATACAATGAGCAGTTCTTC.

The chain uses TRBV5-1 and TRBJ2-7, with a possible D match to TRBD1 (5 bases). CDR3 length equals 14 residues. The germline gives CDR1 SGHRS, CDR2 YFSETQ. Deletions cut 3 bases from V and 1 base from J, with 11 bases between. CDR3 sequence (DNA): TGCGCCAGCAGCTCCTTCCAGGGATCCTACGAGCAGTACTTC. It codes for CASSSFQGSYEQYF.

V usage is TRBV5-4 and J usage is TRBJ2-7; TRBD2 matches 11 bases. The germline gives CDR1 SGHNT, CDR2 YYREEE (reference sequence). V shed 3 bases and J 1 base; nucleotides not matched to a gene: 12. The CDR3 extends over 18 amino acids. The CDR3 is CASSSAGTSGSPSYEQYF. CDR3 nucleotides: TGTGCCAGCAGCTCGGCCGGGACTAGCGGATCTCCGTCCTACGAGCAGTACTTC. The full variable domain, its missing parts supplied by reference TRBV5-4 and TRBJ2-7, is ETGVTQSPTHLIKTRGQQVTLRCSSQSGHNTVSWYQQALGQGPQFIFQYYREEENGRGNFPPRFSGLQFPNYSSELNVNALELDDSALYLCASSSAGTSGSPSYEQYFGPGTRLTVT.

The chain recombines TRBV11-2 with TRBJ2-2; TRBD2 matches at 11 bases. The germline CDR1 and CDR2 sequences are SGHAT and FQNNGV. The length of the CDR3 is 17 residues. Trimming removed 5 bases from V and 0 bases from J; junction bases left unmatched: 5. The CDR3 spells CASSRTSGSANTGELFF. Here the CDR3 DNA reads TGTGCCAGCAGCCGGACTAGCGGGTCCGCGAACACCGGGGAGCTGTTTTTT.

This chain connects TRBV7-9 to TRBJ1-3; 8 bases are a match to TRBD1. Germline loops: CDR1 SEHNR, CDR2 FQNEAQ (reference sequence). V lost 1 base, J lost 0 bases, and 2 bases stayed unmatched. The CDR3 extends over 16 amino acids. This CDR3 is CASSLVGQVSGNTIYF. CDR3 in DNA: TGTGCCAGCAGCTTAGTGGGACAGGTCTCTGGAAACACCATATATTTT.

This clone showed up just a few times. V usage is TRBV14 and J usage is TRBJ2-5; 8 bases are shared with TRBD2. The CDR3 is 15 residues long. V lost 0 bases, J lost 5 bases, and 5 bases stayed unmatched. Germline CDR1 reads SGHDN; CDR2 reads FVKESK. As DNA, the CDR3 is TGTGCCAGCAGCCAAGAAGGGACTAGGGGGGAGACCCAGTACTTC. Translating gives CASSQEGTRGETQYF.

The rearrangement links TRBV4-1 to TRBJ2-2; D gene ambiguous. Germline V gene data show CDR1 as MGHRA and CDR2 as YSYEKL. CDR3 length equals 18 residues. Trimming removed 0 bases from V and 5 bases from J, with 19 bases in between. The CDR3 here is CASSQDPRRSTRTGELFF. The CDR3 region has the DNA TGCGCCAGCAGCCAAGACCCCCGACGTTCCACGAGAACCGGGGAGCTGTTTTTT.

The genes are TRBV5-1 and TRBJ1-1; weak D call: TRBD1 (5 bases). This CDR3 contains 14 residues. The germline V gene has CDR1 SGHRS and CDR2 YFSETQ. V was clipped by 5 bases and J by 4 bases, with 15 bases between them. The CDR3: CASSTNQGPTEAFF. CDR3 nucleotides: TGCGCCAGCAGTACTAACCAGGGACCCACTGAAGCTTTCTTT.

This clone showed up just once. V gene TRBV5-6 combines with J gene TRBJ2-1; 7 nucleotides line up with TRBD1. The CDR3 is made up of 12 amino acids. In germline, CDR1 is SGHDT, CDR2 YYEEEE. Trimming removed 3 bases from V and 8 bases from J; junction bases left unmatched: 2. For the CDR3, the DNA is TGTGCCAGCAGCTCAGGGGGATATGAGCAGTTCTTC. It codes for CASSSGGYEQFF.

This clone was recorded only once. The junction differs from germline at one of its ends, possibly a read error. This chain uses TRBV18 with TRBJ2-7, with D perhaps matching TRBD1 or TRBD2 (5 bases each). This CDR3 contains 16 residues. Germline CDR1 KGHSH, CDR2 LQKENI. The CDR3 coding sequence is TGTGCCAGCTCTCCACTCGCTAGGGGACCTCCCCGCGAGCAGTACTTC. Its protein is CASSPLARGPPREQYF.

The CDR3 loop reads CASSQEVGAGVGNQPQHF. The CDR3 DNA sequence: TGCGCCAGCAGCCAAGAGGTCGGGGCGGGAGTAGGAAATCAGCCCCAGCATTTT. This sequence joins TRBV4-3 and TRBJ1-5; possible D gene TRBD1, 5 bases. This CDR3 has 18 amino acids. V was cut by 0 bases and J by 4 bases, with 19 bases left in between. Germline CDR1 and CDR2: LGHNA and YSLEER.

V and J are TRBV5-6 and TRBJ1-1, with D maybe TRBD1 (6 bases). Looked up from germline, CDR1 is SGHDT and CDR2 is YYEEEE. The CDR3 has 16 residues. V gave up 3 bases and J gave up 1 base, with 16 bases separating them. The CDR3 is CASSSLGGPRNTEAFF. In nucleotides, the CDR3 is TGTGCCAGCAGCTCCTTGGGGGGGCCAAGGAACACTGAAGCTTTCTTT.

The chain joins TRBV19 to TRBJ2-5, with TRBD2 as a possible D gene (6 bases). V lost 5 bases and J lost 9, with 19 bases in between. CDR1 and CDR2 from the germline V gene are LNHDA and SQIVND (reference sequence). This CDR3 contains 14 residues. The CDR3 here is CASSPPGTLASQYF. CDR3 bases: TGTGCCAGTAGTCCACCCGGGACTCTAGCATCCCAGTACTTC.

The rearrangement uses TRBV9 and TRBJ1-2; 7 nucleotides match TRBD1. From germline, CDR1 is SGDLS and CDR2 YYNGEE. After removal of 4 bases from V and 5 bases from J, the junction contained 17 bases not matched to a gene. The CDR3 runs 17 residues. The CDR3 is CASSPIPPGQFFYGYTF. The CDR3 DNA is TGTGCCAGCAGCCCTATCCCCCCGGGACAGTTCTTTTATGGCTACACCTTC.

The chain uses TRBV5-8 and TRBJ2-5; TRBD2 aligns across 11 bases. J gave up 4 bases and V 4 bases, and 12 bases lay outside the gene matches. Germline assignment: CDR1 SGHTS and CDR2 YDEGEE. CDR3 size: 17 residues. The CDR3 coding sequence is TGTGCCAGCAGCGCCGGACTAGCGGGTGGGGGGGTAGAGACCCAGTACTTC. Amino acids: CASSAGLAGGGVETQYF.

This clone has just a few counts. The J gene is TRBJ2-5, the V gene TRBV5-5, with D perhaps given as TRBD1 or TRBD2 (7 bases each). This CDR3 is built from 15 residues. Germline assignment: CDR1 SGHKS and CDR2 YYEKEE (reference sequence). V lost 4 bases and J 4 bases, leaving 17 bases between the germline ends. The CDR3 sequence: CASSDYRGGGETQYF. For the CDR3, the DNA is TGTGCCAGCAGCGACTACAGGGGCGGGGGAGAGACCCAGTACTTC.

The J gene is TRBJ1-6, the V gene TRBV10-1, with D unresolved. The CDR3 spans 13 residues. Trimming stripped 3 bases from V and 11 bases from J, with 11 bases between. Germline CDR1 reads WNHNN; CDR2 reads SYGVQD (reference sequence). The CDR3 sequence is CASSEMEGTPLHF. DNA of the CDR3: TGCGCCAGCAGTGAAATGGAGGGAACACCCCTCCACTTT.

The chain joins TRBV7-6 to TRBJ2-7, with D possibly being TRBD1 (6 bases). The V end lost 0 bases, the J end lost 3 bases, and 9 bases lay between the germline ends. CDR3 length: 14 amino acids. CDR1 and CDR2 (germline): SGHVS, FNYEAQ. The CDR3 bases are TGTGCCAGCAGCTTAGCTGGGACAAACTACGAGCAGTACTTC. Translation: CASSLAGTNYEQYF.

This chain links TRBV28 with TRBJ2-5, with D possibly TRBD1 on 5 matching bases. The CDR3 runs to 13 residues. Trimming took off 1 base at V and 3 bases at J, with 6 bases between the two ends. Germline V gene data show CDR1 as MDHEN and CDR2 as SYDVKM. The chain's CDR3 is CASSLYRKETQYF. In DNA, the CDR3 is TGTGCCAGCAGTTTATACAGGAAAGAGACCCAGTACTTC.

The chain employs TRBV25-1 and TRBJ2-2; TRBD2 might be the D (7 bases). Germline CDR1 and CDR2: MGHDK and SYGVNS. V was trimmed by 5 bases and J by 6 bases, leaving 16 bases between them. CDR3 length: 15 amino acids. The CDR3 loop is CASSPSAGAAGELFF. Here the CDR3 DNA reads TGTGCCAGCAGTCCCTCGGCGGGGGCGGCCGGGGAGCTGTTTTTT.